The clone carrying this TCR beta chain came up many times. Antigen specificity is unknown. This sample was taken from a study of T cells in Graves' hyperthyroidism and ophthalmopathy. Study-level results: Researchers found most expanded thyroid clonotypes above 0.001 in blood as well. Model-based prediction identified ophthalmopathy a median around seven months prior to its onset.

Researchers took RNA transcripts and amplified the TCR beta CDR3 regions from them. An initial round of RT-PCR targeting the TCR CDR3 relied on the HTBI primer set. One entry per CDR3 protein, called by TCRdb with MiXCR from the multiplex PCR reads. Of hundreds of thousands of distinct CDR3 sequences listed, around a quarter were seen once; the top ten hold 11%. In germline, CDR1 is ENHRY, CDR2 SYGVKD. The CDR3 sequence is 12 residues long. Trimming stripped 6 bases from V and 4 bases from J, with 7 bases between. This chain links TRBV10-3 with TRBJ1-3; unclear D gene. The TCR originated in a woman in her 30s with Graves' ophthalmopathy. Source material: blood. CDR3 nucleotide sequence: TGTGCCATCAGCAGTACGGGAAACACCATATATTTT. Its translation is CAISSTGNTIYF.